This T cell receptor (beta chain) was sequenced in a study of Ad26.COV2.S vaccination and SARS-CoV-2 variants. About the research overall: Once or twice, 56 days apart, Ad26.COV2.S was delivered intramuscularly.

Overall study findings and caveats: It is possible that the TCR breadth and depth analyses underestimated the total T cell responses.

Trimming shortened V by 5 bases and J by 4 bases, and 15 bases separated the two germline ends. Per the germline V gene, CDR1 is SGHTA and CDR2 is FQGNSA. The CDR3 runs 14 residues. The table lists this clone with many counts. The antigen remains unidentified. Noted treatment: some 19 received Ad26.COV2.S at low or high dose, single or two shots; about 5 received placebo; per-sample allocation not given. Specimens were obtained on day 63 following the first vaccine or placebo injection. Sequencing was performed with immunoSEQ multiplex PCR; in TCRdb, only in-frame clones are kept and a portion is missing. The table lists about 350,000 clones, 88% of them singletons.

Sample: peripheral blood, taken in a trial of Ad26.COV2.S vaccine versus placebo. This TCR derives from a person aged 18-60 years who received the Ad26.COV2.S COVID-19 vaccine or a placebo. The rearrangement uses TRBV7-2 and TRBJ2-7; D possibly matches TRBD1 or TRBD2 (5 bases each). CDR3 loop: CASSITIGAYEQYF. For the CDR3, the DNA is TGTGCCAGCAGCATAACGATCGGGGCTTACGAGCAGTACTTC.